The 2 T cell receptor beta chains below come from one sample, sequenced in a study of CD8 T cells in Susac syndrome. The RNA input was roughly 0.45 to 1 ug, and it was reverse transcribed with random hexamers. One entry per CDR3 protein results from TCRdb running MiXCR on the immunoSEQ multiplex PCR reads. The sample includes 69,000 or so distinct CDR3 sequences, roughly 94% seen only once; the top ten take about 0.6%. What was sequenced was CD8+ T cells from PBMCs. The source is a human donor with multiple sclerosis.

CDR3 nucleotide sequence: TGTGCCACAGTAGAGACAGATAGCAATCAGCCCCAGCATTTT. Translated, it gives CATVETDSNQPQHF. The V and J genes are TRBV15 and TRBJ1-5; D is possibly TRBD1 (5 bases). Germline V gives CDR1 LNHNV, CDR2 YYDKDF (reference sequence). V was clipped by 9 bases and J by 0 bases, with 12 bases between them. The CDR3 has 14 amino acids.

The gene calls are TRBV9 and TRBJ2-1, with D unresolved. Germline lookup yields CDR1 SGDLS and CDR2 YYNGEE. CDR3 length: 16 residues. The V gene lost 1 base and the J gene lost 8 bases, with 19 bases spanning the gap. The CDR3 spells CASSVYSSGSSDEQFF. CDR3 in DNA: TGTGCCAGCAGCGTATACTCCTCTGGGTCCTCGGATGAGCAGTTCTTC.